Described below is a single T cell receptor beta chain sequence and its context. The data were taken from a study of blood T cell repertoires in COVID-19. For the study at large: In each case, the material was cDNA or gDNA derived from T cells, B-cell-depleted T cells, or PBMCs.

CDR3 length: 14 amino acids. Germline V gene data show CDR1 as MNHEY and CDR2 as SVGAGI. With 10 bases clipped from V and 4 bases from J, the junction kept 6 bases outside the gene matches. Original processing notes: Estimation of nucleated cell counts was performed using reference gene primer amplification. Sequenced by immunoSEQ multiplex PCR; TCRdb stores in-frame clones only, minus some. V, J and clone size reflect that table, while D and trimming were determined from the DNA. This sample yields around 140,000 clones, of which 80% to 90% are seen a single time; about 11% belongs to the top ten. Cohorts were determined from participant-reported clinical history.

The clonotype was recovered from a man aged 55-75 years who had recovered from COVID-19. The sample taken for sequencing was PBMCs or T cells enriched from blood (not recorded which). The chain recombines TRBV6-5 with TRBJ2-2, with TRBD2 matching 10 bases. CDR3 in amino acids: CATKRGGRTGELFF. In nucleotides, the CDR3 is TGTGCCACCAAGCGGGGGGGACGCACCGGGGAGCTGTTTTTT.